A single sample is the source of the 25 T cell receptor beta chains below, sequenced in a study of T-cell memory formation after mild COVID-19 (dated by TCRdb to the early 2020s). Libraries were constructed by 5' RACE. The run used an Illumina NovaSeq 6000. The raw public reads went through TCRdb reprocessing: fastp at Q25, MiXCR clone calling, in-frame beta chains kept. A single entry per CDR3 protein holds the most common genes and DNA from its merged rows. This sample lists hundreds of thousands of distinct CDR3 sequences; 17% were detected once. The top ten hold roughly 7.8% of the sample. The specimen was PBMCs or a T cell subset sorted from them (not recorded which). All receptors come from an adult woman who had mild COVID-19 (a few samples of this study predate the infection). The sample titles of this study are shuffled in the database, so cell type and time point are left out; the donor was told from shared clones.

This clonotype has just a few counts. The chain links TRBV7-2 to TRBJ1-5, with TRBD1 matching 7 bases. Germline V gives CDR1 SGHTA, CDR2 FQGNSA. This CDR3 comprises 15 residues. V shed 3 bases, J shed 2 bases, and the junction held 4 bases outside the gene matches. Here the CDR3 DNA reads TGTGCCAGCAGCTTCCACAGGGGTGGCAATCAGCCCCAGCATTTT. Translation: CASSFHRGGNQPQHF.

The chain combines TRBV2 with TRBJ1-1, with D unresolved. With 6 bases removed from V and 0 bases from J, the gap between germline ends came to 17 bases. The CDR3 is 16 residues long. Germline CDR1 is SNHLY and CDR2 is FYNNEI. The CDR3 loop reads CASSLTAGSMNTEAFF. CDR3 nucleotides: TGTGCCAGCAGCTTAACGGCCGGTTCCATGAACACTGAAGCTTTCTTT.

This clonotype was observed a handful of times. CDR3 bases: TGTGCCAGCAGTTACGACAGGGCGGGGACTGAAGCTTTCTTT. Translation gives CASSYDRAGTEAFF. This rearrangement joins TRBV6-5 to TRBJ1-1, with 7 bases identical to TRBD1. The germline CDR1 and CDR2 sequences are MNHEY and SVGAGI. The CDR3 covers 14 residues. The ends lost 2 bases at V and 5 bases at J; junction bases unmatched: 5.

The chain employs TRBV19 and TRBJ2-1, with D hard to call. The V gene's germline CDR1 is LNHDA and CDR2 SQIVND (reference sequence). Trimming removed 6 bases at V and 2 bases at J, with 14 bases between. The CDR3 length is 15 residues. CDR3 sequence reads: CASSPQRRAYNEQFF. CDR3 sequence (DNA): TGTGCCAGTAGCCCTCAGCGACGCGCCTACAATGAGCAGTTCTTC.

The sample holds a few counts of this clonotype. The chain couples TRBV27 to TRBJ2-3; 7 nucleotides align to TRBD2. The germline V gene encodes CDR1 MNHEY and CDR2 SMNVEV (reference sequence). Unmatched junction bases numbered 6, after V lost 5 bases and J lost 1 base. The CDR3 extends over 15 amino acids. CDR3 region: CASSLRGWGTDTQYF. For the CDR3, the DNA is TGTGCCAGCAGTCTGCGGGGGTGGGGCACAGATACGCAGTATTTT.

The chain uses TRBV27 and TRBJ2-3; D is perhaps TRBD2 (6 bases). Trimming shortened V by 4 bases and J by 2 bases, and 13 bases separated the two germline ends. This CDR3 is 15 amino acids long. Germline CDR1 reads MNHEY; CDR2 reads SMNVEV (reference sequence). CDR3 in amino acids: CASSSGGGNTDTQYF. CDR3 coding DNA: TGTGCCAGCAGTTCAGGTGGCGGGAACACAGATACGCAGTATTTT.

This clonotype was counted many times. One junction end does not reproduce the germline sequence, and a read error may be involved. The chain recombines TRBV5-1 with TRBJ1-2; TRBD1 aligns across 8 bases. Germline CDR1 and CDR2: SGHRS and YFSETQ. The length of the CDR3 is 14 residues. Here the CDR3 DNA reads TGTGCCAGCAGCCTCGGACAGGGCAACTATGGCTACACCTTC. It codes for CASSLGQGNYGYTF.

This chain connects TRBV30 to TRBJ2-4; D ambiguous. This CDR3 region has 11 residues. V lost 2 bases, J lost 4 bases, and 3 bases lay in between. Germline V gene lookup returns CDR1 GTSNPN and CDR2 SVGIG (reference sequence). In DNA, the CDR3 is TGTGCCTGGAGTATTAAAAACATTCAGTACTTC. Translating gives CAWSIKNIQYF.

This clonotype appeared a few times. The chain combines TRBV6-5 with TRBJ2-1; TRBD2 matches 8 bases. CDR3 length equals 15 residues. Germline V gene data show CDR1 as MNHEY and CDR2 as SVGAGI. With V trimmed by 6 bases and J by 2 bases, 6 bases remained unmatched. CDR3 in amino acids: CASSLAGPAYNEQFF. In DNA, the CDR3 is TGTGCCAGCAGCCTAGCGGGTCCTGCCTACAATGAGCAGTTCTTC.

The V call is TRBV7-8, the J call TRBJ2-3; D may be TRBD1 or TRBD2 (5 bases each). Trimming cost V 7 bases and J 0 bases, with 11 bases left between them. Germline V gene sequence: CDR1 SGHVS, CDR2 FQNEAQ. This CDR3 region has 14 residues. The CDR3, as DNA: TGTGCCAGCACCCCGGGACCTAGCACAGATACGCAGTATTTT. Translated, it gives CASTPGPSTDTQYF.

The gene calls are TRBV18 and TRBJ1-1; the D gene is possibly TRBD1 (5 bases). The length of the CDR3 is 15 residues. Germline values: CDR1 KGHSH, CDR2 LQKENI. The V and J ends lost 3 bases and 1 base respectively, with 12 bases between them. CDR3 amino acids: CASSPGVGRNTEAFF. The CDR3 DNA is TGTGCCAGCTCACCGGGGGTGGGGCGGAACACTGAAGCTTTCTTT.

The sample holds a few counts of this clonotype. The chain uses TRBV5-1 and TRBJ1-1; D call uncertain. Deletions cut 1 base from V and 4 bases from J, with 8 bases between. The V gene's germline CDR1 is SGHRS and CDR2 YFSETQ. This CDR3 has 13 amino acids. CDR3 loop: CASSLTESTEAFF. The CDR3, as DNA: TGCGCCAGCAGCTTGACGGAGAGCACTGAAGCTTTCTTT.

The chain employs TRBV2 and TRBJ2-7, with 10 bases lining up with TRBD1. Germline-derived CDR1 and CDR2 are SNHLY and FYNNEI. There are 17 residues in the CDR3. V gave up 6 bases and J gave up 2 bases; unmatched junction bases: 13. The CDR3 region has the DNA TGTGCCAGCAGAGATAGCCCGGGACAGGGGAATCCCTACGAGCAGTACTTC. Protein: CASRDSPGQGNPYEQYF.

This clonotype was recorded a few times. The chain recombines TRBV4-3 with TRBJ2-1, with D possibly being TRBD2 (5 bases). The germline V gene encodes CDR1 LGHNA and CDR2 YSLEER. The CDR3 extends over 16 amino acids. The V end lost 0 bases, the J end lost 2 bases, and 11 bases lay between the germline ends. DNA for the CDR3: TGCGCCAGCAGCCAAGAGTGGACTTTCCCCTACAATGAGCAGTTCTTC. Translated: CASSQEWTFPYNEQFF.

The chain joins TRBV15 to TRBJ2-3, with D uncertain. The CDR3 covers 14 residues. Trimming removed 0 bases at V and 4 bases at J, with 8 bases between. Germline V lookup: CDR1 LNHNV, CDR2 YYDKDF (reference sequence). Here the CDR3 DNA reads TGTGCCACCAGCAGAGATCGAGGAGCAGATACGCAGTATTTT. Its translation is CATSRDRGADTQYF.

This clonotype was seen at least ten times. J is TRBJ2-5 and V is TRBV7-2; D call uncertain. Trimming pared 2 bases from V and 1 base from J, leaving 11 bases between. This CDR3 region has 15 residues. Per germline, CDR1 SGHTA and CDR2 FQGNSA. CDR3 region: CASSLRLSSQETQYF. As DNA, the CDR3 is TGTGCCAGCAGCTTAAGGTTGAGTTCCCAAGAGACCCAGTACTTC. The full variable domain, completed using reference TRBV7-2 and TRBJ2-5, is GAGVSQSPSNKVTEKGKDVELRCDPISGHTALYWYRQSLGQGLEFLIYFQGNSAPDKSGLPSDRFSAERTGGSVSTLTIQRTQQEDSAVYLCASSLRLSSQETQYFGPGTRLLVL.

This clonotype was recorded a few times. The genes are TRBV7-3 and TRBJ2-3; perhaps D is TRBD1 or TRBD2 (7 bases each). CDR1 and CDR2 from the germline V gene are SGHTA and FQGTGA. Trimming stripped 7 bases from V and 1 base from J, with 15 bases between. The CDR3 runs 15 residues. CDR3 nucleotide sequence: TGTGCCAGCACCATACAGGGGAGGGGCACAGATACGCAGTATTTT. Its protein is CASTIQGRGTDTQYF.

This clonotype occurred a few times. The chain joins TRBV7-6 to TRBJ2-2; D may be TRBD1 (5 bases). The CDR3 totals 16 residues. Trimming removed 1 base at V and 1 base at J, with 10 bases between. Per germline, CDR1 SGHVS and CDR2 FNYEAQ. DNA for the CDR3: TGTGCCAGCAGCTTAGATGACAGCTTGAACACCGGGGAGCTGTTTTTT. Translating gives CASSLDDSLNTGELFF. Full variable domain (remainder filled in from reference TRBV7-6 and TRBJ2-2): GAGVSQSPRYKVTKRGQDVALRCDPISGHVSLYWYRQALGQGPEFLTYFNYEAQQDKSGLPNDRFSAERPEGSISTLTIQRTEQRDSAMYRCASSLDDSLNTGELFFGEGSRLTVL.

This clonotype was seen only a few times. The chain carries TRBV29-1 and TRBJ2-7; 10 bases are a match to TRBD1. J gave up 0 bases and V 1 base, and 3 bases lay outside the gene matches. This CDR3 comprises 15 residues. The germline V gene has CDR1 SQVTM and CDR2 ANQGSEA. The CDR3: CSVEVGQGDSYEQYF. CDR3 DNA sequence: TGCAGCGTTGAAGTCGGACAGGGGGACTCCTACGAGCAGTACTTC.

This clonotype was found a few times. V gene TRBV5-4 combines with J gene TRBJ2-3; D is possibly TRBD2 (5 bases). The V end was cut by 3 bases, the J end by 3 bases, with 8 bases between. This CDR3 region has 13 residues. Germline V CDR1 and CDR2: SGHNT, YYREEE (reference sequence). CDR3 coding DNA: TGTGCCAGCAGCTCGGACTTGACAGATACGCAGTATTTT. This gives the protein CASSSDLTDTQYF.

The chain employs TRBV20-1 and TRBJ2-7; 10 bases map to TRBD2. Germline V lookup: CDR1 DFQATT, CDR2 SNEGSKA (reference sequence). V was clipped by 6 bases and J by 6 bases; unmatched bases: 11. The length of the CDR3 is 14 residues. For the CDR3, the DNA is TGCAGTGCCACTCGGAGCGGGAGGGCCAGCGAGCAGTACTTC. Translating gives CSATRSGRASEQYF.

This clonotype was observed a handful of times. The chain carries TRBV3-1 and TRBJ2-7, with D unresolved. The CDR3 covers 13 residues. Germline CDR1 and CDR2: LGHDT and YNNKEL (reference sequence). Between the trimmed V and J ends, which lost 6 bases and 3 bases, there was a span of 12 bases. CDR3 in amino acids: CASSRVSFYEQYF. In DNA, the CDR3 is TGTGCCAGCAGTCGTGTGTCTTTCTACGAGCAGTACTTC.

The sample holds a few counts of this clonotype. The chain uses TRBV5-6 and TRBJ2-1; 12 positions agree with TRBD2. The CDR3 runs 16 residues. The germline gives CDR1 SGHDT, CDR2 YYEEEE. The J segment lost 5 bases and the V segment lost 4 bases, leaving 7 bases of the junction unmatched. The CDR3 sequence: CASSPRLAGVNNEQFF. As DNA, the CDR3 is TGTGCCAGCAGCCCCCGACTAGCGGGAGTTAACAATGAGCAGTTCTTC.

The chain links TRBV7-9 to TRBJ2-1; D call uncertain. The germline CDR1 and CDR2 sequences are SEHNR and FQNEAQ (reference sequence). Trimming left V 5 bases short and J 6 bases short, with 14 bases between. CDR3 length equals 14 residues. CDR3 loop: CASSPTEKPNEQFF. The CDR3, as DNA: TGTGCCAGCAGCCCAACTGAGAAGCCCAATGAGCAGTTCTTC.

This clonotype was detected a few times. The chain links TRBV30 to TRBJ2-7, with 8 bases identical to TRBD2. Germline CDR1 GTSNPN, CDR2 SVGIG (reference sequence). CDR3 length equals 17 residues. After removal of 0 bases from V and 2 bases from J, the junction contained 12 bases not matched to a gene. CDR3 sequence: CAWSVSWQAGAAYEQYF. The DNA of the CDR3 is TGTGCCTGGAGTGTATCGTGGCAAGCGGGGGCTGCCTACGAGCAGTACTTC.